This T cell receptor beta chain was recorded in a study of radiotherapy plus CTLA-4 blockade in lung cancer. Background on the study: Patients showed objective responses in 18% of cases and disease control in approximately 28%.

This CDR3 spans 13 amino acids. The germline V gene has CDR1 SNHLY and CDR2 FYNNEI. V lost 8 bases and J 3 bases, leaving 13 bases between the germline ends. Measured with immunoSEQ multiplex PCR; TCRdb has only the in-frame clones, and not every one. This table holds 77,000 or so clones, roughly four fifths found once. Source: peripheral blood, taken from a patient treated with radiotherapy plus ipilimumab. This sequence joins TRBV2 and TRBJ1-2, with D unclear. The receptor comes from a human donor with non-small cell lung cancer whose response to radiotherapy plus ipilimumab could not be evaluated. The CDR3 DNA sequence: TGTGCCAGCGCGGGAGGCAGCTACTATGGCTACACCTTC. Protein: CASAGGSYYGYTF.